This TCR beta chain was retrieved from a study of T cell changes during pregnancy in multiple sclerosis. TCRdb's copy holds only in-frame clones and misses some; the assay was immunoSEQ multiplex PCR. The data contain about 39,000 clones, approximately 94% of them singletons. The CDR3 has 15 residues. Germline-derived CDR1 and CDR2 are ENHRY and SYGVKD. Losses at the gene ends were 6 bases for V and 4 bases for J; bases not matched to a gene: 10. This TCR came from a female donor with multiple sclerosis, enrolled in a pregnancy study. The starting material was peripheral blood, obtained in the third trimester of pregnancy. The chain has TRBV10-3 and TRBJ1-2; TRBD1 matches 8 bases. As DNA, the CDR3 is TGTGCCATCAGCCTAAAGCAGGGGGCTACCTATGGCTACACCTTC. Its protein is CAISLKQGATYGYTF.